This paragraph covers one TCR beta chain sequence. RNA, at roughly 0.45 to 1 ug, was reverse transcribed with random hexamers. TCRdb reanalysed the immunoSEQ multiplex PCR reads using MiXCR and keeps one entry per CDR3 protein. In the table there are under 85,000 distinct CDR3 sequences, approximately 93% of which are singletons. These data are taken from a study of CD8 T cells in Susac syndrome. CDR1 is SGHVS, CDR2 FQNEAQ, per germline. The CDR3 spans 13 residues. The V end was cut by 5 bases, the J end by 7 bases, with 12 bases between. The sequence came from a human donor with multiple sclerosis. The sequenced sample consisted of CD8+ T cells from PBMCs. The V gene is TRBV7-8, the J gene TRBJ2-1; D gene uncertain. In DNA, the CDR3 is TGTGCCAGCAGCCCGGACCTGGAAAATGAGCAGTTCTTC. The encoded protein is CASSPDLENEQFF. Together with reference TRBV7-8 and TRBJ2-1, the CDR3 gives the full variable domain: GAGVSQSPRYKVAKRGQDVALRCDPISGHVSLFWYQQALGQGPEFLTYFQNEAQLDKSGLPSDRFFAERPEGSVSTLKIQRTQQEDSAVYLCASSPDLENEQFFGPGTRLTVL.